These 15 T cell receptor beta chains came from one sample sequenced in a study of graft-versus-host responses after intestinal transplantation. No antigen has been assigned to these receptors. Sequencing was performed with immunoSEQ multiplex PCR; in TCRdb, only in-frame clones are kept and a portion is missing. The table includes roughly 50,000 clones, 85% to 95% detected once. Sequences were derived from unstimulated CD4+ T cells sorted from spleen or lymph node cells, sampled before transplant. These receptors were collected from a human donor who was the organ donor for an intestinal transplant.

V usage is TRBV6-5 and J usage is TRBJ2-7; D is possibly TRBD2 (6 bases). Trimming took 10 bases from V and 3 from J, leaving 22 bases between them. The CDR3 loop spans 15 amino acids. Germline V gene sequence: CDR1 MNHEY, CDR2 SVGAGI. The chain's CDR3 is CATATIPLGGYEQYF. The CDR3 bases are TGTGCCACCGCCACAATTCCACTCGGGGGCTACGAGCAGTACTTC.

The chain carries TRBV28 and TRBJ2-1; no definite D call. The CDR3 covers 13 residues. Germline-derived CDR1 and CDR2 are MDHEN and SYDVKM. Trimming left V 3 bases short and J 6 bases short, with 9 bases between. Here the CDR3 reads CASSLDPINEQFF. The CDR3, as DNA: TGTGCCAGCAGTTTGGACCCTATCAATGAGCAGTTCTTC. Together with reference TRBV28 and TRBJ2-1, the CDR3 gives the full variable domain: DVKVTQSSRYLVKRTGEKVFLECVQDMDHENMFWYRQDPGLGLRLIYFSYDVKMKEKGDIPEGYSVSREKKERFSLILESASTNQTSMYLCASSLDPINEQFFGPGTRLTVL.

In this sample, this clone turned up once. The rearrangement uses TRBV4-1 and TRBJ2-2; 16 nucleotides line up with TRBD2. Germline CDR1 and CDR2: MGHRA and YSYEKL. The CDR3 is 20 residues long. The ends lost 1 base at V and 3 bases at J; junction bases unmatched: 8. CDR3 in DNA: TGCGCCAGCAGCCAAGTGGGACTAGCGGGAGGGCCAGGTCACACCGGGGAGCTGTTTTTT. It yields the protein CASSQVGLAGGPGHTGELFF.

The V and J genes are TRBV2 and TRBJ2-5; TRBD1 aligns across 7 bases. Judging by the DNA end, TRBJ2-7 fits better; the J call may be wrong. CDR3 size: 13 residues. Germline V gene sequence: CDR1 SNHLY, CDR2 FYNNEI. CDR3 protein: CASSGNRGYEQYF. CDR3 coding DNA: TGTGCCAGCAGTGGGAACAGGGGCTACGAGCAGTACTTC.

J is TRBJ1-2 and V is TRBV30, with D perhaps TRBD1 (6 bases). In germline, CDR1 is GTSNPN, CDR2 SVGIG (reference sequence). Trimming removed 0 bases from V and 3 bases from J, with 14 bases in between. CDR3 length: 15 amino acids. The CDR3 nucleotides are TGTGCCTGGAGTGTACCCGGACAGCCGGACTATGGCTACACCTTC. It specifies CAWSVPGQPDYGYTF.

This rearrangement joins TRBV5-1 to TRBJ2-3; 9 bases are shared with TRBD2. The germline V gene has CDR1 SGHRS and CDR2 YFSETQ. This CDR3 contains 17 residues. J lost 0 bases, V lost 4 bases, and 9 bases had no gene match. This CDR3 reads CASSIQTSGSSTDTQYF. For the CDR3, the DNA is TGCGCCAGCAGCATACAGACTAGCGGTTCTAGCACAGATACGCAGTATTTT.

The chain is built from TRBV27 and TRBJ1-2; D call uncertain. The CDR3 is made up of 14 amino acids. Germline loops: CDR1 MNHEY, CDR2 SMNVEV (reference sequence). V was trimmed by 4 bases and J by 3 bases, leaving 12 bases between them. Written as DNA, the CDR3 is TGTGCCAGCAGTTCCGGGAACTTACACTATGGCTACACCTTC. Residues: CASSSGNLHYGYTF.

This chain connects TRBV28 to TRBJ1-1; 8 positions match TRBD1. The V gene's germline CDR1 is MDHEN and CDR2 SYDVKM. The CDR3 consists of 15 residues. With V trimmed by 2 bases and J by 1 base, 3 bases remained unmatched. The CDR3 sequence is CASSLGDRRNTEAFF. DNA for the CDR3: TGTGCCAGCAGTTTAGGGGACAGGCGGAACACTGAAGCTTTCTTT.

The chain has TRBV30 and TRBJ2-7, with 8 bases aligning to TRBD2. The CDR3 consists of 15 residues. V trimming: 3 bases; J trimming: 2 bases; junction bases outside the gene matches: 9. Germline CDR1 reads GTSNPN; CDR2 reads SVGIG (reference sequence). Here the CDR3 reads CAWSYLTSAPYEQYF. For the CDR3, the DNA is TGTGCCTGGAGCTACTTGACTAGCGCACCCTACGAGCAGTACTTC.

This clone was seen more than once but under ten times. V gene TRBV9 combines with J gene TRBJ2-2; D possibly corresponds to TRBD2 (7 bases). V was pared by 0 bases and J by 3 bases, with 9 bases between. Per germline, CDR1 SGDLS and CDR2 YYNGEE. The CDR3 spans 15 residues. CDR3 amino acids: CASSVEGGHTGELFF. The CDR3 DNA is TGTGCCAGCAGCGTAGAGGGGGGGCACACCGGGGAGCTGTTTTTT.

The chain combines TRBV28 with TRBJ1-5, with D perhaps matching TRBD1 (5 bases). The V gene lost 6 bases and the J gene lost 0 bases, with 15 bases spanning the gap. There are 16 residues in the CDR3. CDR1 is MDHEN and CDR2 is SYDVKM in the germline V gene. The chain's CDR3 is CASSRNRGDSNQPQHF. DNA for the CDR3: TGTGCCAGCAGCCGTAACAGAGGGGATAGCAATCAGCCCCAGCATTTT.

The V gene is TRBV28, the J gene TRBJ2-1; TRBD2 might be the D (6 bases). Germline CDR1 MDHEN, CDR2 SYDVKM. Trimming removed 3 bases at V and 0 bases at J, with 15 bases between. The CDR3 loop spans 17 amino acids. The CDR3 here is CASSFPSGYFSYNEQFF. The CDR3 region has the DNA TGTGCCAGCAGTTTCCCGAGCGGGTACTTCTCCTACAATGAGCAGTTCTTC.

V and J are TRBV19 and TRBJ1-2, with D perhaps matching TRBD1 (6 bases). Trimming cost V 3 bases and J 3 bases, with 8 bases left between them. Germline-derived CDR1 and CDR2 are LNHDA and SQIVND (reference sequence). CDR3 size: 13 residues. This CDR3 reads CASSMRTDYGYTF. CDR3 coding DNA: TGTGCCAGTAGTATGAGGACAGACTATGGCTACACCTTC. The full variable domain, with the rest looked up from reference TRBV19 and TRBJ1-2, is DGGITQSPKYLFRKEGQNVTLSCEQNLNHDAMYWYRQDPGQGLRLIYYSQIVNDFQKGDIAEGYSVSREKKESFPLTVTSAQKNPTAFYLCASSMRTDYGYTFGSGTRLTVV.

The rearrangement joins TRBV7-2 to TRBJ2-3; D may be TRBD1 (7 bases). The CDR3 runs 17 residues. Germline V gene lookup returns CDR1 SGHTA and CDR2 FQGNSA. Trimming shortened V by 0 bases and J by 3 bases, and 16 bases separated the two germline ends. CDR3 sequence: CASSLAGTQGGTDTQYF. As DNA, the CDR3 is TGTGCCAGCAGCTTAGCGGGTACCCAGGGGGGAACAGATACGCAGTATTTT.

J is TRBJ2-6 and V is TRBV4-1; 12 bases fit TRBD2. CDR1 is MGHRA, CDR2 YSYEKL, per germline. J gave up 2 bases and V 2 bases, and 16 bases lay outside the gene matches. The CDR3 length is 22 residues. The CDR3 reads CASSQPTSGSLTPFAGANVLTF. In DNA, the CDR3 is TGCGCCAGCAGCCAACCGACTAGCGGGAGCTTGACTCCTTTTGCTGGGGCCAACGTCCTGACTTTC.